This T cell receptor (beta chain) was observed in a study of CD8+ T cells in alopecia areata. Findings of the study overall: Scalp sample sequencing also detects resident alphabeta T cells of normal skin. The study found TCR sharing across patients less clear than in mice, possibly for HLA reasons. Elevated clonality characterized lesional scalp relative to normal scalp, particularly in alopecia totalis/universalis.

The V gene end was trimmed by 7 bases and the J gene end by 1 base; junction bases not matched to a gene: 13. Germline CDR1 is MGHDK and CDR2 is SYGVNS. The CDR3 covers 18 residues. The researchers isolated CD4+ and CD8+ T cells from PBMCs by sorting. Extraction and reverse transcription of RNA yielded cDNA as the sequencing template. Sequenced by immunoSEQ multiplex PCR; TCRdb stores in-frame clones only, minus some. This sample has roughly 100,000 clones, with roughly 50% found just once. Comment on this clone: Its specificity is not known.

Material for sequencing was CD4+ T cells sorted from blood. This TCR was sampled from a human donor in good health. The chain recombines TRBV25-1 with TRBJ2-6; 7 bases align to TRBD1. This CDR3 is CASIVRQGVLSGANVLTF. In DNA form, the CDR3 reads TGTGCCAGCATTGTTCGACAGGGTGTACTATCTGGGGCCAACGTCCTGACTTTC.